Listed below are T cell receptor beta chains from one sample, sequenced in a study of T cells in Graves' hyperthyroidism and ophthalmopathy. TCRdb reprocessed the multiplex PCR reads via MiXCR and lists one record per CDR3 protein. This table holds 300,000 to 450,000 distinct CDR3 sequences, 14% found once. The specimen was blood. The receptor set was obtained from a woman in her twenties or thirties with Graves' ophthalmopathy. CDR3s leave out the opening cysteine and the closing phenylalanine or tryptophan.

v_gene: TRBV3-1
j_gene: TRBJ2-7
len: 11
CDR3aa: ASNLAGGREQY

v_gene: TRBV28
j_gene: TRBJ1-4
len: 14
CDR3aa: ASSPPWTALNEKLF

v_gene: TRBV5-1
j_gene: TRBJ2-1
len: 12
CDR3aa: ASSFITGLNEQF

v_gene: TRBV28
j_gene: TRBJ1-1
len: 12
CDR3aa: ASSFGQGSTEAF

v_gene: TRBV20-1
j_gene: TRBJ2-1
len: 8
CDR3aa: SAANGEQF

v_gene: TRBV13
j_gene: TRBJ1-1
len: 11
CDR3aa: ASRNRENTEAF

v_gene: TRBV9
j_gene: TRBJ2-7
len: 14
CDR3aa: ASSDRDGGTTYEQY

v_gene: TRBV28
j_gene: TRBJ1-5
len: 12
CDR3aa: ASNAPLPNQPQH

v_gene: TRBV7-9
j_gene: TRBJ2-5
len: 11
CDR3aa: ASKDRLWETQY

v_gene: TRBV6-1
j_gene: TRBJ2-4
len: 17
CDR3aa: ASRKMGLAGGRDKNIQY

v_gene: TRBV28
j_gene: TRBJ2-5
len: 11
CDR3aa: ASRLQLQETQY

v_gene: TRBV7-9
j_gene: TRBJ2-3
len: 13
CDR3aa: ASSSGRTSIDTQY

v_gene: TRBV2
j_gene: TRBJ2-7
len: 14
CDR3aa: ASSLFLQASSYEQY

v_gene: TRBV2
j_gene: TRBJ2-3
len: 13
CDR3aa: ASRKRTASTDTQY